This T cell receptor beta chain was sequenced during a study of T cell repertoires in cytomegalovirus infection. For the study at large: Well-studied HLA-B-restricted CMV epitopes were used in the study alongside recently identified HLA-C-restricted ones. It was the public TCR beta signatures that indicated both CMV infection and matching HLA type.

V was shortened by 5 bases and J by 5 bases, with 21 bases between the two germline ends. Germline V CDR1 and CDR2: SGHTA, FQGTGA. The CDR3 length is 16 residues. This clonotype was counted a few times. Its specificity is not known. TCRdb fed the reads into MiXCR, producing one record per CDR3 protein. The repertoire consists of some 500,000 distinct CDR3 sequences, with around 35% occurring once and the leading ten covering roughly 15%. General study results and limits: HLA-C-restricted CMV-specific TCR beta clonotypes were dominant in the ex vivo response.

The specimen was cultured PBMCs, collected from culture after CMV antigen stimulation. The clonotype comes from a human donor in good health (CMV status not recorded). Some clones in this sample may be carry-over from other donors' samples. The chain combines TRBV7-3 with TRBJ1-2; a weak D match, TRBD1 (6 bases). The CDR3 nucleotides are TGTGCCAGCAGCAGCTTTAATCTAGGACAGAGTTATGGCTACACCTTC. Its protein is CASSSFNLGQSYGYTF.